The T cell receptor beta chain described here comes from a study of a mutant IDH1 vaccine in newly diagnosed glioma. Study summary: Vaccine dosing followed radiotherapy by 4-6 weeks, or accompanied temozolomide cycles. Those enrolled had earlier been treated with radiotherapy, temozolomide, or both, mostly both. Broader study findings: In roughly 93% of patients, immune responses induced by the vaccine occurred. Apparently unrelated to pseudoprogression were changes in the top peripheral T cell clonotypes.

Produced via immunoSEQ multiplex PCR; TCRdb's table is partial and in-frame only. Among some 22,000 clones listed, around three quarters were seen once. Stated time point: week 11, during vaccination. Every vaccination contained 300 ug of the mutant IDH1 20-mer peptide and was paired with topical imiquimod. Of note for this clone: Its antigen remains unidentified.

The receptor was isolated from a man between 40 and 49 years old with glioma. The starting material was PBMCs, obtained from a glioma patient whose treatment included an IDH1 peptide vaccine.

CDR3 residues: CASSYVSGANYGYTF. DNA for the CDR3: TGTGCCAGCAGTTATGTGTCAGGCGCTAACTATGGCTACACCTTC. V gene TRBV7-9 combines with J gene TRBJ1-2; no reliable D call. Trimming left V 6 bases short and J 0 bases short, with 14 bases between. This CDR3 has 15 amino acids. Germline CDR1 is SEHNR and CDR2 is FQNEAQ (reference sequence).